This TCR beta chain was documented in a study of T cells expressing NK-cell markers. Study in general: The authors sequenced eight donors, of whom seven were HCMV-seropositive and one was seronegative.

Points on this clonotype: Its specificity is not known.

Overall study results and limits: Leadership of the CD3+CD56-NKG2C+ fraction also belonged to these clonotypes in a handful of donors.

It was by 5'RACE template switching with UMIs that TCR beta cDNA was made. Using the 5' RACE reads, TCRdb records one entry per CDR3 protein without DNA. Its table records about half a million distinct CDR3 sequences. The V gene's germline CDR1 is SGHRS and CDR2 YFSETQ. CDR3 length: 19 residues. Sequenced sample: blood T cells: a sorted CD56 or NKG2C T cell subset, CD4+ or CD8+ T cells, or bulk PBMC T cells (not recorded which). The chain uses TRBV5-1 and TRBJ2-6; TCRdb designates TRBD1, a call that cannot be tested without DNA. This TCR came from a woman between 50 and 59 years old in good health. This CDR3 is CASSFADRGGWSGANVLTF.